The TCR beta chain described here comes from a study of regulatory T cells in long-lasting Graves disease (dated by TCRdb to about 2021). Study-wide context: Patients with newly diagnosed Graves' disease had been on antithyroid drugs for under 3 months. The study was registered as a clinical trial and conducted in China. Peripheral blood TCR sequencing and RNA sequencing compared persistent Graves' disease patients with newly diagnosed Graves' disease patients. A total of approximately 35 samples underwent TCR sequencing: approximately 13 from persistent and roughly 20 from newly diagnosed Graves' disease patients. The paper's findings and limits, for the study overall: TRBV28, TRBJ1-2 and TRBJ2-5 were preferentially used in persistent disease, while TRBV20-1 and TRBJ2-1 were favored in newly diagnosed disease. Persistent Graves' disease patients showed lower TCR Shannon entropy and fewer highly expanded clones than newly diagnosed patients, suggesting clonal expansion. The small sample size was acknowledged by the authors as a limitation that may reduce accuracy. Persistent patients shared more public clonotypes among themselves (around 2,700) than newly diagnosed patients did (about 900). Sequencing and analysis were limited to the TCR beta chain. Only peripheral blood was studied, because thyroid tissue, the primary lesion, was inaccessible.

This specimen's time point label, interpreted: newly diagnosed GD, antithyroid drugs for less than 3 months. For both TCR sequencing and RNA sequencing, RNA was extracted from PBMCs using TRIzol. The diagnosis of Graves' disease followed American Thyroid Association guidelines. Recruitment of patients was carried out at an endocrinology department in Xi'an, China. From each patient, roughly 9 milliliters of peripheral blood was collected into an EDTA anticoagulant tube. Ficoll Paque Plus density gradient separation was used to isolate PBMCs, and no further T cell sorting was performed. An Agilent 2100 Bioanalyzer and agarose gel were used to assess RNA quality, and a NanoDrop 2000 was used to measure RNA concentration. Trimming costs V 3 bases and J 1 base, and their ends lie 16 bases apart. CDR1 and CDR2 (KGHSH, LQKENI) derive from the germline V gene. Taken from cysteine to phenylalanine, the CDR3 has 17 residues. The read is trimmed to its CDR3 DNA, 51 bases read in frame from base 1.

This clonotype was counted a few times. Its antigen remains undetermined. No base-level quality is on record; no much larger clone is a single base apart. Libraries were built with multiplex PCR. Sequencing was carried out with an Illumina HiSeq 4000. TCR beta libraries were built with iRepertoire HTBI primers and Arm-PCR amplification of CDR3 regions. PCR products were gel purified before sequencing. In the source study's methods: Gene usage analysis of CDR3 amino acid clonotypes relied on the 55 to 80 TRBV and over 13 TRBJ segments identified across samples. COPE and FqMerger were used to merge filtered high-quality paired reads into contigs. BLAST was used to align contigs to IMGT TRBV, TRBD and TRBJ reference genes, and CDR3 was defined according to IMGT. Clonotypes above 0.1% frequency were classified as highly expanded clones. Shannon entropy served as the measure of repertoire diversity, while the Gini coefficient captured V-J evenness. A clonotype found in more than one individual was treated as public. Using fastp trimming at Q25 and MiXCR clonotype assembly, TCRdb reanalyzed the public sequencing data and kept in-frame beta chains. Identical CDR3 proteins give one entry, which carries the most common genes and DNA. The V and J calls were not made by the authors but by TCRdb's processing. For this sample there are about 460,000 distinct CDR3 sequences; roughly 15% appear just once. The ten biggest clones cover roughly 15% of the sample.

These data were likewise used in another study, on T cells in Graves' hyperthyroidism and ophthalmopathy. The second publication reports: Stable Graves' hyperthyroidism was defined as the absence of progression to ophthalmopathy over 18 months of follow-up. Hyperthyroidism patients were newly diagnosed, had a disease duration of under 2 months, and were aged 18 to 65 years. Any patient with an uncontrolled infection, another autoimmune disease, pregnancy or lactation was excluded. Clinical symptoms, serum thyroxine and TRAb, thyroid ultrasound, and orbital computed tomography formed the basis for the diagnoses. The first round of RT-PCR for the TCR CDR3 was performed with the HTBI primer set and the Qiagen OneStep RT-PCR kit. Most expanded thyroid clonotypes (frequency above 0.001) were also detected in blood, suggesting blood repertoires may reflect thyroid immune responses. In cross-validation, a model built on a 13 V-J signature told ophthalmopathy apart from stable hyperthyroidism with 85% to 90% sensitivity and approximately 84% specificity, and in testing the same model reached 80%/75%. In validation, progression to ophthalmopathy was predicted by the model with almost 71% sensitivity and 72.22% specificity, a median of approximately 6.5 months before onset. To identify TCR V-J signatures that set the groups apart, the researchers used a discovery cohort of about a hundred patients, made up of roughly 45 with Graves' ophthalmopathy and 57 with stable Graves' hyperthyroidism. Prospective prediction of ophthalmopathy was tested in an independent validation cohort consisting of about 20 hyperthyroidism patients and approximately 16 patients who later progressed to ophthalmopathy. For training and testing, the roughly 93 patients in the discovery cohort were randomly divided in a 7:3 ratio. The study also compared thyroid tissue and blood T-cell repertoires from more than five Graves' hyperthyroidism patients. Once sampling was done, hyperthyroidism patients were given methimazole at a starting dose of 30 mg daily, whereas ophthalmopathy patients were given high-dose intravenous methylprednisolone. Libraries were constructed in a second round of multiplex PCR, after which size selection and purification were carried out. Paired-end sequencing of the libraries was performed with 100 bp reads on an Illumina HiSeq2000. SOAPnuke was used to process the raw data, removing reads that contained adapters or uncalled bases, had a mean Phred below 15, or lacked an exact match to the constant primer or identifier. High-quality paired reads were merged with COPE v1.2.5, and unique nucleotide sequences were defined as clonotypes. MiTCR v1.1 was used to align clonotypes to the IMGT TRBV, TRBD and TRBJ reference segments. The analysis included only V-J combinations with a frequency above 0.0001, which together covered roughly 99% of the repertoires. A TCS score was defined as the ratio of F50 (clonal expansion) to E x V (chaos), with BLOSUM62-based TCRdist applied between CDR3 peptides within each V-J. Welch's t-statistics and random forest reduced fewer than 600 V-J features to 10 to 15, which were used in a naive Bayes classifier (R e1071). No statistical method was used to set the sample size in advance, and investigators knew the group allocation. TCR Vbeta CDR3 sequencing of some 140 peripheral blood samples (43 ophthalmopathy, some 75 hyperthyroidism and roughly 17 progressor patients) is reported in the paper.

The sample was peripheral blood mononuclear cells (PBMCs), taken at new diagnosis, from a patient treated with antithyroid drugs. The chain links TRBV18 with TRBJ2-1, with no confidently assigned D gene. This TCR came from a woman in her 50s with Graves disease. Donor details come from another sample of the same person, matched by shared clones. The DNA reads TGTGCCAGCTCACCGTCCACGTTTTCTAGGTCCTACAATGAGCAGTTCTTC. This encodes CASSPSTFSRSYNEQFF.